This entry lists 23 T cell receptor beta chains sequenced from one sample in a study of T cell responses to AZD1222 COVID-19 vaccine. The method was immunoSEQ multiplex PCR; TCRdb's version includes in-frame clones alone and lacks a portion of them. The table includes some 96,000 clones, around 90% detected once. The input for sequencing was peripheral blood, taken on day 0 of AZD1222 vaccination. These receptors originate from an adult in good health.

The chain joins TRBV27 to TRBJ2-7; D is unresolved. The CDR3 totals 17 residues. The germline V gene encodes CDR1 MNHEY and CDR2 SMNVEV (reference sequence). V was cut by 3 bases and J by 3 bases, with 21 bases left in between. The DNA for the CDR3 is TGTGCCAGCAGTTTCCTCGGTCCAGCTAAGGAGTTCTACGAGCAGTACTTC. Translating gives CASSFLGPAKEFYEQYF.

The chain joins TRBV19 to TRBJ2-1; D is uncertain. The germline V gene encodes CDR1 LNHDA and CDR2 SQIVND (reference sequence). The CDR3 has 11 amino acids. The germline V and J ends were trimmed by 10 bases and 1 base, with 5 bases remaining between them. CDR3: CAIGSYNEQFF. DNA of the CDR3: TGTGCCATCGGGTCCTACAATGAGCAGTTCTTC.

V gene TRBV27 combines with J gene TRBJ2-3; 12 bases align to TRBD2. The CDR3 loop spans 16 amino acids. Germline-derived CDR1 and CDR2 are MNHEY and SMNVEV (reference sequence). Trimming at V came to 5 bases and at J to 0 bases, leaving 3 bases not matched to a gene. The CDR3, as DNA: TGTGCCAGCAGTCTTGGGACTAGCGGGAGCACAGATACGCAGTATTTT. Its translation: CASSLGTSGSTDTQYF.

The chain combines TRBV5-4 with TRBJ2-5; 8 bases map to TRBD2. Germline V CDR1 and CDR2: SGHNT, YYREEE (reference sequence). CDR3 size: 14 residues. With 0 bases clipped from V and 2 bases from J, the junction kept 0 bases outside the gene matches. This CDR3 is CASSLAGGQETQYF. CDR3 in DNA: TGTGCCAGCAGCTTGGCGGGAGGGCAAGAGACCCAGTACTTC.

The chain has TRBV7-2 and TRBJ1-1; 8 bases map to TRBD1. The CDR3 covers 15 residues. Germline CDR1 and CDR2: SGHTA and FQGNSA. V shed 5 bases and J 3 bases; nucleotides not matched to a gene: 8. CDR3 nucleotides: TGTGCCAGCAGCCTAGGGACAGGCAGGGACACTGAAGCTTTCTTT. This translates into CASSLGTGRDTEAFF.

The chain combines TRBV15 with TRBJ1-6; 7 nucleotides match TRBD1. This CDR3 has 15 amino acids. Germline V gene sequence: CDR1 LNHNV, CDR2 YYDKDF (reference sequence). J lost 6 bases, V lost 1 base, and 3 bases had no gene match. The chain's CDR3 is CATSRAGGGNSPLHF. CDR3 sequence (DNA): TGTGCCACCAGCAGAGCAGGGGGAGGTAATTCACCCCTCCACTTT.

The CDR3, as DNA: TGTGCCAGCAGCTTCAGAGGGGGGCGCGGCACTGAAGCTTTCTTT. Encoded protein: CASSFRGGRGTEAFF. This chain connects TRBV7-2 to TRBJ1-1; maybe TRBD1 (6 bases). The CDR3 is 15 amino acids. From germline, CDR1 is SGHTA and CDR2 FQGNSA. V was shortened by 3 bases and J by 4 bases, with 15 bases between the two germline ends.

CDR3 loop: CASSLDLARHGGNGYTF. DNA for the CDR3: TGTGCCAGCAGCTTAGATCTTGCCCGACATGGGGGCAATGGCTACACCTTC. The chain combines TRBV11-2 with TRBJ1-2, with D maybe TRBD1 (6 bases). This CDR3 is built from 17 residues. CDR1 is SGHAT and CDR2 is FQNNGV in the germline V gene. V dropped 0 bases and J dropped 6 bases, with 20 bases sitting between them.

This sequence joins TRBV6-5 and TRBJ2-2, with 9 positions matching TRBD1. J lost 0 bases, V lost 10 bases, and 6 bases had no gene match. The germline CDR1 and CDR2 sequences are MNHEY and SVGAGI. The length of the CDR3 is 15 residues. The CDR3 here is CAMGQGPSNTGELFF. The CDR3 nucleotides are TGTGCCATGGGACAGGGACCTTCGAACACCGGGGAGCTGTTTTTT.

The CDR3 sequence: CASSQDLLDNEQFF. CDR3 sequence (DNA): TGTGCCAGCAGCCAAGACCTACTAGACAATGAGCAGTTCTTC. This chain joins TRBV4-2 and TRBJ2-1; D may be TRBD2 (5 bases). CDR1 is LGHNA, CDR2 YNFKEQ, per germline. This CDR3 spans 14 amino acids. Trimming cost V 0 bases and J 5 bases, with 8 bases left between them.

This rearrangement joins TRBV5-1 to TRBJ1-2, with 9 bases matching TRBD1. CDR1 and CDR2 from the germline V gene are SGHRS and YFSETQ. The CDR3 is 15 amino acids. J gave up 6 bases and V 5 bases, and 11 bases lay outside the gene matches. CDR3: CASSLGDRVFHGYTF. CDR3 coding DNA: TGCGCCAGCAGTTTAGGGGACAGGGTGTTTCATGGCTACACCTTC.

The chain employs TRBV7-3 and TRBJ2-2; no definite D call. Germline loops: CDR1 SGHTA, CDR2 FQGTGA. Trimming took 2 bases from V and 1 from J, leaving 5 bases between them. This CDR3 has 14 amino acids. CDR3 sequence: CASSLAGNTGELFF. CDR3 DNA sequence: TGTGCCAGCAGCTTAGCAGGGAACACCGGGGAGCTGTTTTTT.

The DNA for the CDR3 is TGTGCCAGCCCTGTTAACTCGCGGGACGAACTCGAGCAGTACTTC. This gives the protein CASPVNSRDELEQYF. The chain recombines TRBV6-5 with TRBJ2-7; D may be TRBD2 (6 bases). CDR3 size: 15 residues. Trimming took 8 bases from V and 6 from J, leaving 23 bases between them. Germline V CDR1 and CDR2: MNHEY, SVGAGI.

The rearrangement links TRBV7-2 to TRBJ2-4, with D possibly matching TRBD2 (6 bases). CDR3 length: 14 amino acids. Germline V gene sequence: CDR1 SGHTA, CDR2 FQGNSA. Trimming removed 0 bases from V and 9 bases from J, with 12 bases in between. CDR3 sequence reads: CASSLALFGGIQYF. The CDR3 coding sequence is TGTGCCAGCAGCTTAGCATTATTCGGGGGCATTCAGTACTTC.

J is TRBJ1-2 and V is TRBV19; 8 positions match TRBD1. The CDR3 covers 13 residues. The germline gives CDR1 LNHDA, CDR2 SQIVND (reference sequence). Trimming cost V 6 bases and J 3 bases; bases outside gene matches: 3. The CDR3 is CASRVDRDYGYTF. The CDR3 DNA is TGTGCCAGTAGAGTGGACAGGGACTATGGCTACACCTTC.

The chain employs TRBV5-1 and TRBJ1-2; a possible D gene is TRBD1 (5 bases). V was pared by 1 base and J by 2 bases, with 9 bases between. Germline loops: CDR1 SGHRS, CDR2 YFSETQ. CDR3 size: 14 residues. The CDR3 here is CASSLSNRNYGYTF. Written as DNA, the CDR3 is TGCGCCAGCAGCTTGTCTAACAGGAACTATGGCTACACCTTC.

The chain uses TRBV7-9 and TRBJ1-5, with D uncertain. Trimming removed 1 base at V and 6 bases at J, with 13 bases between. The CDR3 is made up of 15 amino acids. Germline assignment: CDR1 SEHNR and CDR2 FQNEAQ (reference sequence). CDR3 nucleotide sequence: TGTGCCAGCAGCTTAGACGTCGCTGAGGGTCAGCCCCAGCATTTT. It encodes CASSLDVAEGQPQHF.

This clone was seen a single time. V and J are TRBV3-1 (or the pseudogene TRBV3-2) and TRBJ2-1; D perhaps matches TRBD2 (5 bases). CDR1 and CDR2 from the germline V gene are LGHDT and YNNKEL (reference sequence). The CDR3 totals 18 residues. Trimming took off 2 bases at V and 1 base at J, with 18 bases between the two ends. DNA for the CDR3: TGTGCCAGCAGCCAATCAAGGGCGGGCCGCCGGTCCTACAATGAGCAGTTCTTC. It specifies CASSQSRAGRRSYNEQFF.

The chain links TRBV12-3 or TRBV12-4 to TRBJ1-5; D gene ambiguous. The CDR3 sequence is 13 residues long. V was cut by 6 bases and J by 5 bases, with 11 bases left in between. CDR3 loop: CASSVFRDQPQHF. CDR3 DNA: TGTGCCAGCAGCGTATTTAGGGATCAGCCCCAGCATTTT.

This clone appeared once. This chain joins TRBV21-1 and TRBJ2-5; the table's TRBD2 call for D was not verified on the DNA. TRBV21-1 is described as a pseudogene. The CDR3 covers 13 residues. This chain's CDR3 is CASSKAPVETQYF. In DNA, the CDR3 is TGTGCCAGCAGCAAAGCCCCCGTGGAGACCCAGTACTTC.

The J gene is TRBJ1-2, the V gene TRBV19; no clear D. The CDR3 consists of 11 residues. V lost 8 bases, J lost 6 bases, and 10 bases lay in between. The germline gives CDR1 LNHDA, CDR2 SQIVND (reference sequence). CDR3 sequence (DNA): TGTGCCAGTTCGGCAGGCCATGGCTACACCTTC. Amino acids: CASSAGHGYTF.

J is TRBJ1-6 and V is TRBV6-5; 7 bases fit TRBD1. CDR3 length: 15 amino acids. Germline V gives CDR1 MNHEY, CDR2 SVGAGI. The J segment lost 7 bases and the V segment lost 2 bases, leaving 5 bases of the junction unmatched. The CDR3 bases are TGTGCCAGCAGTTACAATGGGGACAGAAATTCACCCCTCCACTTT. As protein: CASSYNGDRNSPLHF.

This chain joins TRBV5-1 and TRBJ1-4; 7 bases are shared with TRBD1. Germline V CDR1 and CDR2: SGHRS, YFSETQ. Trimming removed 4 bases from V and 7 bases from J; junction bases left unmatched: 10. The CDR3 has 15 residues. Written as DNA, the CDR3 is TGCGCCAGCAGCGGCGAAGGGGGCTTAGTTGAAAAACTGTTTTTT. Protein sequence: CASSGEGGLVEKLFF.